This paragraph covers one T cell receptor beta chain sequence. This clonotype was seen a handful of times. The antigen it binds to is not known. At one boundary the junction diverges from the germline segment, which might be a read error. This sample is part of a study of T cells in Graves' hyperthyroidism and ophthalmopathy (dated by TCRdb to between 2017 and 2020). Notes on the research overall: Peripheral blood samples were taken at initial diagnosis, before any treatment was given. TCR V-J signatures able to tell the groups apart were searched for in a discovery cohort of 100 patients, of whom around 43 had Graves' ophthalmopathy and 57 had stable Graves' hyperthyroidism. Prospective prediction of ophthalmopathy was tested in an independent validation cohort consisting of some 19 hyperthyroidism patients and 15 or so patients who later progressed to ophthalmopathy. The 100 or so discovery patients were randomly split 7:3 into training and test sets. In addition, the study compared T-cell repertoires in thyroid tissue and in blood from six Graves' hyperthyroidism patients. After sampling, hyperthyroidism patients received methimazole starting at 30 mg daily, and ophthalmopathy patients received high-dose intravenous methylprednisolone. TCR Vbeta CDR3 sequencing of roughly 140 peripheral blood samples (approximately 44 ophthalmopathy, 70 to 85 hyperthyroidism and some 17 progressor patients) is reported in the paper. The research as a whole found: A 13 V-J signature model separated ophthalmopathy from stable hyperthyroidism, with around 90% sensitivity and about 81% specificity in cross-validation and 80%/75% in testing. Most expanded thyroid clonotypes (frequency above 0.001) were also found in blood, which suggests that blood repertoires may mirror thyroid immune responses. In validation, the model predicted progression to ophthalmopathy with roughly 66% sensitivity and approximately 72% specificity, a median of about 6.7 months before onset. No statistical method was used to set the sample size in advance, and investigators knew the group allocation.

The CDR3, cysteine through phenylalanine, is 14 amino acids long. CDR3 DNA only is kept here, 42 bases in frame from base 1. The germline V gene (reference sequence) specifies GTSNPN as CDR1 and SVGIG as CDR2. The TCR beta CDR3 regions were amplified from the RNA transcripts. The first round of RT-PCR for the TCR CDR3 was performed with the HTBI primer set and the Qiagen OneStep RT-PCR kit. Libraries were constructed in a second round of multiplex PCR, after which size selection and purification were performed. Sequencing of the libraries was done on an Illumina HiSeq2000 using paired-end 100 bp reads. The authors' analysis ran thus. SOAPnuke was used to process the raw data, removing reads that contained adapters or uncalled bases, had a mean Phred below 15, or lacked an exact match to the constant primer or identifier. High-quality paired reads were merged using COPE v1.2.5, and each unique nucleotide sequence was defined as a clonotype. MiTCR v1.1 was used to align the clonotypes against IMGT TRBV, TRBD and TRBJ reference segments. The analysis was restricted to V-J combinations with a frequency above 0.0001, which together covered just over 99% of the repertoires. The TCS score was defined as the ratio of F50 (clonal expansion) to E x V (chaos), calculated using BLOSUM62-based TCRdist between CDR3 peptides within each V-J. Welch's t-statistics and random forest reduced 450 to 600 V-J features to 13, which were used in a naive Bayes classifier (R e1071). TCRdb itself trimmed the public reads at Q25 with fastp, ran MiXCR and retained productive beta chains. Every entry covers one CDR3 protein and lists the most common genes and DNA from its rows. The V and J calls and clone size are TCRdb's, not the authors'. The sample includes hundreds of thousands of distinct CDR3 sequences, with about 20% observed a single time. In total, the top ten clones hold 64% of the sample.

Ophthalmopathy patients had moderately to severely active disease, with a Clinical Activity Score of 3 or more, a NOSPECS grade of 4 or more, and a disease duration of less than 3 months. The study excluded patients with uncontrolled infections, other autoimmune diseases, pregnancy or lactation. Clinical symptoms, serum thyroxine and TRAb, thyroid ultrasound, and orbital computed tomography formed the basis for the diagnoses. Ficoll-Paque density gradient centrifugation was used to isolate PBMCs from around 10 ml of fresh peripheral blood. Total RNA was extracted using Trizol reagent, and RNA quality was assessed on an Agilent 2100 Bioanalyzer.

The specimen sequenced was blood. The clonotype originates from a man aged 25-45 years with Graves' ophthalmopathy. The sequence is built from TRBV30 and TRBJ2-7, with a tentative D gene TRBD2 over 5 matching bases. The DNA is TGTGCCTGGAGTGTAGCAGGACTCAAGGACGAGCAGCACTTC. It is translated as CAWSVAGLKDEQHF. The full variable domain, completed from the reference TRBV30 and TRBJ2-7 proteins outside the CDR3, reads SQTIHQWPATLVQPVGSPLSLECTVEGTSNPNLYWYRQAAGRGLQLLFYSVGIGQISSEVPQNLSASRPQDRQFILSSKKLLLSDSGFYLCAWSVAGLKDEQHFGPGTRLTVT.